These T cell receptor beta chains were read from a single sample in a study of OX40 agonist ivuxolimab in advanced cancers. Sequencing was performed with immunoSEQ multiplex PCR; in TCRdb, only in-frame clones are kept and a portion is missing. The sample lists tens of thousands of clones; roughly 89% were seen once. The sequencing used CD4+ or CD8+ T cells sorted from blood, collected in a trial of the OX40 agonist ivuxolimab. Receptors were obtained from an adult with an advanced solid tumor such as melanoma, head and neck, liver or kidney cancer. CDR3s include the opening cysteine and the closing phenylalanine or tryptophan. Not all rows give a size; the values are once, few, many and, for expanded clones, a class.

CDR3	size	V	J
CAWAPMYRTAYNYGYTF	NA	TRBV30	TRBJ1-2
CASSPTDISYEQYF	NA	TRBV7-8	TRBJ2-7
CASSPRQSGGPDTQYF	NA	TRBV18	TRBJ2-3
CASGGTGRHEQYF	NA	TRBV28	TRBJ2-7
CASSISGSKNIQYF	once	TRBV14	TRBJ2-4
CASQETVNSNQPQHF	once	TRBV6-1	TRBJ1-5
CASSHEAGGNYEQYF	NA	TRBV4-2	TRBJ2-7
CASSDRGYTSNQPQHF	NA	TRBV19	TRBJ1-5
CASSIQGVTQYF	once	TRBV19	TRBJ2-3
CASSIRLAGESYEQYF	NA	TRBV19	TRBJ2-7
CASSRGVATNEKLFF	once	TRBV18	TRBJ1-4
CASSLRQGDQPQHF	NA	TRBV7-2	TRBJ1-5
CAWSHSGNYNEQFF	NA	TRBV30	TRBJ2-1
CASSHPGQGARGYTF	NA	TRBV4-1	TRBJ1-2
CASRWQINEQFF	NA	TRBV2	TRBJ2-1
CASSPGGTSGRSYEQYF	NA	TRBV9	TRBJ2-7
CASSVLAGYTGELFF	NA	TRBV7-8	TRBJ2-2
CASSLRTGPTYEQYF	NA	TRBV7-9	TRBJ2-7
CASSLRGQGTDTQYF	NA	TRBV7-9	TRBJ2-3
CASSEDRANTGELFF	NA	TRBV2	TRBJ2-2
CATSRDSSRVGTVNTEAFF	NA	TRBV15	TRBJ1-1
CASSPVQGGDTQYF	NA	TRBV18	TRBJ2-3
CASSLLGVNTGELFF	NA	TRBV11-2	TRBJ2-2
CASSVTPYEQYF	NA	TRBV2	TRBJ2-7
CASSLGQGVANEKLFF	once	TRBV5-1	TRBJ1-4
CASSPTGVSYEQYF	NA	TRBV5-1	TRBJ2-7
CASRSDYEKLFF	NA	TRBV4-1	TRBJ1-4
CASSLAIGSGEKLFF	NA	TRBV7-9	TRBJ1-4
CASSPVSANTGELFF	NA	TRBV6-5	TRBJ2-2
CASSPWGQETQYF	once	TRBV28	TRBJ2-5
CASSLAGTSQMRNTEAFF	NA	TRBV5-1	TRBJ1-1